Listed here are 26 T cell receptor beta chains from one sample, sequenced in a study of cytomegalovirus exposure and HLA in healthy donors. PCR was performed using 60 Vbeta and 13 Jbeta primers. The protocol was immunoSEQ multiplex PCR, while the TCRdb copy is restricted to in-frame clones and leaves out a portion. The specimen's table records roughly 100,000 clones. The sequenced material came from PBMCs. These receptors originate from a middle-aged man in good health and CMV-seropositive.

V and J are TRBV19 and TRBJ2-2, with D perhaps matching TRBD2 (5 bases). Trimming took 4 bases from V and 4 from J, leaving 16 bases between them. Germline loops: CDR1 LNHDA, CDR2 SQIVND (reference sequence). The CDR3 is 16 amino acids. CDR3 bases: TGTGCCAGTAGTAAGCCCGGCGGGCAAGTCACCGGGGAGCTGTTTTTT. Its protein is CASSKPGGQVTGELFF.

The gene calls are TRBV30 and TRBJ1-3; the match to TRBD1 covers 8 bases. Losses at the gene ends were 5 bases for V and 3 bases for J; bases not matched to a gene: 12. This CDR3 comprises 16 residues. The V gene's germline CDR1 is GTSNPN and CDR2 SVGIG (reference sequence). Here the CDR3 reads CAWSRGQGAFGNTIYF. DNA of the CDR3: TGTGCCTGGTCCCGCGGGCAGGGGGCTTTTGGAAACACCATATATTTT. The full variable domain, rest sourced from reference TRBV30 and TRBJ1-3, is SQTIHQWPATLVQPVGSPLSLECTVEGTSNPNLYWYRQAAGRGLQLLFYSVGIGQISSEVPQNLSASRPQDRQFILSSKKLLLSDSGFYLCAWSRGQGAFGNTIYFGEGSWLTVV.

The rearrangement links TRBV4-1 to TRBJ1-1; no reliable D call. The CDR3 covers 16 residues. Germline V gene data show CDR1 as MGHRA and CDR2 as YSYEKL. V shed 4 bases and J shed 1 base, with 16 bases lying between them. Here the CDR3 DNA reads TGCGCCAGCAGCCCTCTCCCCCGTCCCGGGAACACTGAAGCTTTCTTT. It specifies CASSPLPRPGNTEAFF.

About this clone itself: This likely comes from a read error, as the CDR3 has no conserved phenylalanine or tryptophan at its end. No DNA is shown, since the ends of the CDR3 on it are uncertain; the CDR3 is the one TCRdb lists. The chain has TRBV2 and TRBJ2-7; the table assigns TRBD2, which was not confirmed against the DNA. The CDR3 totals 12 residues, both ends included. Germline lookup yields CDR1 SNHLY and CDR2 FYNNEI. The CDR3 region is CASARDYGARGI.

The CDR3 bases are TGTGCCAGCAGCTTTGACACCCTATACGAGCAGTACTTC. Translating it yields CASSFDTLYEQYF. This chain joins TRBV7-8 and TRBJ2-7; D not certain. Germline lookup yields CDR1 SGHVS and CDR2 FQNEAQ. The CDR3 is 13 residues long. V was pared by 3 bases and J by 4 bases, with 10 bases between.

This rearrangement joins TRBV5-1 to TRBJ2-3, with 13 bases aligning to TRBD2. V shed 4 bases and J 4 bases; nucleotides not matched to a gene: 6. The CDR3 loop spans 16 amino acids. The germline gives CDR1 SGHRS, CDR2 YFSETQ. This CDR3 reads CASSRGTSGISDTQYF. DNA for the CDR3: TGCGCCAGCAGCCGAGGGACTAGCGGGATCTCAGATACGCAGTATTTT.

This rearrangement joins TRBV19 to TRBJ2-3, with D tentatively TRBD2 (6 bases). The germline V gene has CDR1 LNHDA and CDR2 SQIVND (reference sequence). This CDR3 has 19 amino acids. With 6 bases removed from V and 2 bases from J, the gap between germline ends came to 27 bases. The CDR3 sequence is CASRLGQGGDSVITDTQYF. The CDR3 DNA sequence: TGTGCCAGTAGGCTGGGTCAGGGCGGGGACTCGGTGATCACAGATACGCAGTATTTT. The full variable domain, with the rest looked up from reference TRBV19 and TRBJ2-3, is DGGITQSPKYLFRKEGQNVTLSCEQNLNHDAMYWYRQDPGQGLRLIYYSQIVNDFQKGDIAEGYSVSREKKESFPLTVTSAQKNPTAFYLCASRLGQGGDSVITDTQYFGPGTRLTVL.

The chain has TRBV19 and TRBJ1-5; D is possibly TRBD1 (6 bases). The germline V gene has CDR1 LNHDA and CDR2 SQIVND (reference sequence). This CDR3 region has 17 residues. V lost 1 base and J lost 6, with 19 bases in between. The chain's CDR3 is CASSIATGRIRGQPQHF. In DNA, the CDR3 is TGTGCCAGTAGTATAGCAACAGGGCGAATAAGGGGTCAGCCCCAGCATTTT.

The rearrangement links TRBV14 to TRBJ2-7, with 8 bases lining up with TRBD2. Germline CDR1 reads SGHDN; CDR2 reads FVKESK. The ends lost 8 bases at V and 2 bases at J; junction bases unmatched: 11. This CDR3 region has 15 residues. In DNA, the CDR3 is TGTGCCAGCCTAGGAGCGGGAGTAGCCGCCTACGAGCAGTACGTC. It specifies CASLGAGVAAYEQYV.

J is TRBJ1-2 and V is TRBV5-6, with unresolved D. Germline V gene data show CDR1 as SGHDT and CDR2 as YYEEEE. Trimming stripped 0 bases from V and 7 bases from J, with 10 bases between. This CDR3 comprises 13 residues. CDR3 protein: CASSLARTAGYTF. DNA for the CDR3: TGTGCCAGCAGCTTGGCCCGGACTGCTGGCTACACCTTC.

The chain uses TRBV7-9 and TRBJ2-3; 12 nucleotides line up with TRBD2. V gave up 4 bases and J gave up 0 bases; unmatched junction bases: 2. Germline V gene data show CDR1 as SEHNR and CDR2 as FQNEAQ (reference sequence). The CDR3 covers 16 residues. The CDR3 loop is CASSSGLAGSTDTQYF. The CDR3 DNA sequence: TGTGCCAGCAGCTCAGGACTAGCGGGGAGCACAGATACGCAGTATTTT. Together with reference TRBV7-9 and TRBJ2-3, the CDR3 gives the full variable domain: DTGVSQNPRHKITKRGQNVTFRCDPISEHNRLYWYRQTLGQGPEFLTYFQNEAQLEKSRLLSDRFSAERPKGSFSTLEIQRTEQGDSAMYLCASSSGLAGSTDTQYFGPGTRLTVL.

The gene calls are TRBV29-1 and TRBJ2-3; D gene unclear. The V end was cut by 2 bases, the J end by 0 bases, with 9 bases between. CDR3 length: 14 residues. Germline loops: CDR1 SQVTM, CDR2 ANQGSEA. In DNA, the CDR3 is TGCAGCGTTGAATTCTCCACTAGCACAGATACGCAGTATTTT. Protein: CSVEFSTSTDTQYF.

DNA of the CDR3: TGTGCCAGCAGCGTCGGAGAGATAGAGACCCAGTACTTC. Protein sequence: CASSVGEIETQYF. The rearrangement links TRBV5-4 to TRBJ2-5; D is unclear. The CDR3 is 13 residues long. The V end was cut by 4 bases, the J end by 4 bases, with 11 bases between. Looked up from germline, CDR1 is SGHNT and CDR2 is YYREEE (reference sequence).

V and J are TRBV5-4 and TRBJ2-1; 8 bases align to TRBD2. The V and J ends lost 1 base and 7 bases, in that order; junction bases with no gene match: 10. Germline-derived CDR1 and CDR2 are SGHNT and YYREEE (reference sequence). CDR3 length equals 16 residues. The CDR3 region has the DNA TGTGCCAGCAGCTTGTCGGTGACAAGCGGGAGTAATGAGCAGTTCTTC. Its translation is CASSLSVTSGSNEQFF.

The CDR3 nucleotides read TGTGCCTGTGACAGGGGGAGCTACGAGCAGTACGTC. It specifies CACDRGSYEQYV. V gene TRBV30 combines with J gene TRBJ2-7, with 9 nucleotides matching TRBD1. The CDR3 consists of 12 residues. Trimming at V came to 6 bases and at J to 3 bases, leaving 3 bases not matched to a gene. Germline CDR1 reads GTSNPN; CDR2 reads SVGIG (reference sequence).

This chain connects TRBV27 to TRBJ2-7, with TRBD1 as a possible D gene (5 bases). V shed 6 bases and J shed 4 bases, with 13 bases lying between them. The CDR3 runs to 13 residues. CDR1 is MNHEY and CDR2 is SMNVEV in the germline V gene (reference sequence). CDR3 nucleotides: TGTGCCAGCAGCCTTATCGCAGGGTACGAGCAGTACTTC. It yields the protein CASSLIAGYEQYF.

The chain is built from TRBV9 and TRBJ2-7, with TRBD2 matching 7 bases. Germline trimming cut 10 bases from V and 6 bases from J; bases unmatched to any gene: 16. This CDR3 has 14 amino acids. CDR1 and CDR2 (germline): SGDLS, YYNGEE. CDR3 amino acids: CASSREAHSSEQYV. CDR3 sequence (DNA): TGTGCCTCCTCTCGGGAGGCCCACAGTAGCGAGCAGTACGTC.

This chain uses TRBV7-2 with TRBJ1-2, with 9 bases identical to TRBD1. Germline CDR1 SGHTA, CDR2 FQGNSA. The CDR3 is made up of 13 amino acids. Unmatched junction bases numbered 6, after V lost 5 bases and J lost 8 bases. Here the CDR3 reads CASSLDRGGGYTF. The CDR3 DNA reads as TGTGCCAGCAGCCTGGACAGGGGAGGGGGCTACACCTTC.

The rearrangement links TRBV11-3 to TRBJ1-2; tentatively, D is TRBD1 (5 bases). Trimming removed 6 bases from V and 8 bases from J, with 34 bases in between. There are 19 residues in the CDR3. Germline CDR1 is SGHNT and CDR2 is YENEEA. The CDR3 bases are TGTGCCAGCAGTTTACGGCCAGGGTTTATAAAGAAGGGGCTCAGCGGCTACACCTTC. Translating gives CASSLRPGFIKKGLSGYTF.

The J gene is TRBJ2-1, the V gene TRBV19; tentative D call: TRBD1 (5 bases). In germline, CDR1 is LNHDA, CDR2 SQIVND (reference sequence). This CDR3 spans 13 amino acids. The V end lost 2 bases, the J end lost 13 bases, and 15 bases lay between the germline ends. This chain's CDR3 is CASSIQGANTQFF. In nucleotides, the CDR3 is TGTGCCAGTAGTATACAAGGGGCAAACACTCAGTTCTTC.

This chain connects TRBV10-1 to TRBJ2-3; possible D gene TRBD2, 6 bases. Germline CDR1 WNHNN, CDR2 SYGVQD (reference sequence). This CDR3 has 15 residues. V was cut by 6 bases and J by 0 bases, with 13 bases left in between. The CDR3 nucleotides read TGCGCCAGCAGCTCCCAGGCGGGAAGCACAGATACGCAGTATTTT. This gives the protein CASSSQAGSTDTQYF.

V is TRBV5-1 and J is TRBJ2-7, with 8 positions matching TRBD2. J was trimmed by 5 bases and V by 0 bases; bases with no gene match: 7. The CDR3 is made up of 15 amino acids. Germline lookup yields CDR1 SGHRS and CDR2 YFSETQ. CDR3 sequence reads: CASSLGDGRADEQYV. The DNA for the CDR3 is TGCGCCAGCAGCTTGGGGGACGGGAGGGCCGACGAGCAGTACGTC.

CDR3: CASSQNRGANYGYTF. The CDR3, as DNA: TGTGCCAGCAGCCAAAACCGGGGGGCTAACTATGGCTACACCTTC. This sequence joins TRBV7-8 and TRBJ1-2; D may be TRBD1 (5 bases). The CDR3 has 15 residues. V lost 5 bases, J lost 0 bases, and 13 bases lay in between. Per germline, CDR1 SGHVS and CDR2 FQNEAQ.

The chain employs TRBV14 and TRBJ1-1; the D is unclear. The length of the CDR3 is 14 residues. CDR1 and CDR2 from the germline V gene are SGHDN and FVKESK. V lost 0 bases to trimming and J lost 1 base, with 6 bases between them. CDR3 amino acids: CASSQEEGNTEAFF. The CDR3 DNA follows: TGTGCCAGCAGCCAAGAGGAGGGGAACACTGAAGCTTTCTTT.

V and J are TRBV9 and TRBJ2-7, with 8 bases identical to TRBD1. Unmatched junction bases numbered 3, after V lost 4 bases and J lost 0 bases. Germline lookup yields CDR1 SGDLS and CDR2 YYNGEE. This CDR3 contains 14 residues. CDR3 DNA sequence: TGTGCCAGCAGCCCTACAGGGGGCTCCTACGAGCAGTACTTC. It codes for CASSPTGGSYEQYF. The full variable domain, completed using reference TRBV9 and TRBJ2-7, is DSGVTQTPKHLITATGQRVTLRCSPRSGDLSVYWYQQSLDQGLQFLIQYYNGEERAKGNILERFSAQQFPDLHSELNLSSLELGDSALYFCASSPTGGSYEQYFGPGTRLTVT.

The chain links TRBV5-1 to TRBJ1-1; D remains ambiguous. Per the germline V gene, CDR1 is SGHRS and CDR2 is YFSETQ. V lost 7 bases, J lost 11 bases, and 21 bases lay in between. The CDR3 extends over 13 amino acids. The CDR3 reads CASGETARERAFF. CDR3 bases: TGCGCCAGCGGAGAAACGGCGAGGGAGAGGGCTTTCTTT.